This T cell receptor (beta chain) was observed in a study of post-analysis software for immune sequencing data. In the study overall: Several disease courses (relapsing-remitting, secondary progressive and progressive-relapsing) of multiple sclerosis were included.

Concerning this clonotype: Its antigen is still unknown.

The germline V and J ends were trimmed by 4 bases and 4 bases, with 11 bases remaining between them. The V gene's germline CDR1 is SGHDT and CDR2 YYEEEE. The CDR3 extends over 13 amino acids. Included in the TCR beta cDNA libraries were unique molecular identifiers. A population of roughly 1 to 11 million T cells gave rise to 450,000 to 500,000 cDNA molecules. TCRdb reanalysed the PCR reads using MiXCR and keeps one entry per CDR3 protein. The sample lists hundreds of thousands of distinct CDR3 sequences; 30% were seen once. Study results and limitations: A handful of TRBV segments occurring more often in patients than controls included TRBV5-6, TRBV5-1 and TRBV20-1. Those with multiple sclerosis, the patient group, showed significantly lower normalized Chao1 diversity than controls.

Sequences were obtained from blood. The sequence was obtained from a girl aged 5-17 years with multiple sclerosis. The chain joins TRBV5-6 to TRBJ1-1; no reliable D call. The CDR3 DNA is TGTGCCAGCAGCCCCCCCGCGGCCACTGAAGCTTTCTTT. This codes for CASSPPAATEAFF.